Listed below are T cell receptor beta chains from one sample, sequenced in a study of identical twins. MiXCR, applied by TCRdb to the 5' RACE reads, yields one record per CDR3 protein. The sample has some 330,000 distinct CDR3 sequences, 9% seen once. The material sequenced was naive T cells sorted from blood. These receptor sequences come from a woman in her forties or fifties in good health. CDR3s include the opening cysteine and the closing phenylalanine or tryptophan. The D gene is left open where the match is weak. The size entry is marked missing in some rows and otherwise reads once, few, many or a size class.

d_gene	v_gene	j_gene	abundance	CDR3aa	CDR3nt
TRBD2	TRBV12-3/TRBV12-4	TRBJ2-1	few	CASSLFGRDNEQFF	TGTGCCAGCAGTTTATTTGGGAGGGACAATGAGCAGTTCTTC
TRBD2	TRBV5-1	TRBJ2-7	many	CASRPGLRLSEQYF	TGCGCCAGCAGGCCGGGACTAAGACTATCGGAGCAGTACTTC
.	TRBV7-9	TRBJ1-1	.	CASSRVGDTEAFF	TGTGCCAGCAGCCGGGTGGGGGACACTGAAGCTTTCTTT
TRBD1	TRBV7-2	TRBJ2-1	.	CASSSSTGRPFF	TGTGCCAGCAGCTCCTCGACAGGGCGTCCGTTCTTC
.	TRBV12-3/TRBV12-4	TRBJ2-1	few	CASGSGALWDEQFF	TGTGCCAGCGGGTCGGGCGCCTTATGGGATGAGCAGTTCTTC
.	TRBV6-1	TRBJ1-2	.	CASSEAGGDGYTF	TGTGCCAGCAGTGAAGCCGGGGGCGACGGCTACACCTTC
.	TRBV27	TRBJ2-2	.	CASSLERGELFF	TGTGCCAGCAGTTTAGAGAGAGGGGAGCTGTTTTTT
.	TRBV18	TRBJ1-1	many	CASSPLQGDTEAFF	TGTGCCAGCTCACCATTACAGGGTGACACTGAAGCTTTCTTT
.	TRBV20-1	TRBJ1-3	few	CSAARPRRGNTIYF	TGCAGTGCCGCCCGACCCAGGCGGGGAAACACCATATATTTT
.	TRBV20-1	TRBJ2-3	once	CSAKTGVSTDTQYF	TGCAGTGCTAAAACGGGAGTAAGCACAGATACGCAGTATTTT
TRBD2	TRBV7-2	TRBJ2-3	few	CASSFTLAGVSDTQYF	TGTGCCAGCAGCTTCACACTAGCGGGAGTCTCAGATACGCAGTATTTT
.	TRBV5-1	TRBJ2-1	many	CASSLASVYNEQFF	TGCGCCAGCAGCTTAGCTAGCGTTTACAATGAGCAGTTCTTC
.	TRBV21-1	TRBJ2-2	many	CASSKCGREGTGELFF	TGTGCCAGCAGCAAATGCGGACGGGAGGGCACCGGGGAGCTGTTTTTT
.	TRBV4-1	TRBJ2-5	few	CASSDPSEGGYQETQYF	TGCGCCAGCAGCGACCCGTCGGAGGGGGGGTACCAAGAGACCCAGTACTTC
TRBD1	TRBV29-1	TRBJ1-1	many	CSGRQGVGNTEAFF	TGCAGCGGTCGACAGGGGGTAGGGAACACTGAAGCTTTCTTT
TRBD2	TRBV24-1	TRBJ2-7	.	CATSATSGTYEQYF	TGTGCCACCAGTGCGACTAGCGGGACCTACGAGCAGTACTTC
.	TRBV24-1	TRBJ1-5	.	CATSESITGQPQHF	TGTGCCACCAGTGAATCCATAACGGGACAGCCCCAGCATTTT
.	TRBV5-1	TRBJ2-5	.	CASSLALTAKETQYF	TGCGCCAGCAGCTTGGCCCTTACAGCAAAAGAGACCCAGTACTTC
TRBD2	TRBV20-1	TRBJ2-3	few	CSANAGTSSATQYF	TGCAGTGCCAATGCCGGGACTAGTAGTGCTACGCAGTATTTT
TRBD2	TRBV7-2	TRBJ2-3	.	CASSLGLAGEGTQYF	TGTGCCAGCAGCTTAGGACTAGCGGGAGAAGGTACGCAGTATTTT
TRBD2	TRBV5-1	TRBJ2-1	few	CASSLLAGGPGSYNEQFF	TGCGCCAGCAGCCTCCTGGCGGGAGGGCCGGGATCCTACAATGAGCAGTTCTTC
.	TRBV4-2	TRBJ2-2	.	CASSQEDPRSVGELFF	TGTGCCAGCAGCCAAGAAGATCCGAGGTCCGTGGGGGAGCTGTTTTTT
.	TRBV20-1	TRBJ2-1	many	CSARDPNLLDLASTNNEQFF	TGCAGTGCTAGAGATCCCAATCTTTTAGATCTAGCATCGACTAACAATGAGCAGTTCTTC
TRBD2	TRBV4-1	TRBJ2-2	.	CASSLPSMVERAGETGELFF	TGCGCCAGCAGCCTCCCCTCCATGGTGGAGCGGGCGGGAGAGACCGGGGAGCTGTTTTTT
.	TRBV30	TRBJ2-1	few	CAWSLGASRSNEQFF	TGTGCCTGGAGCCTAGGCGCTAGCAGGAGCAATGAGCAGTTCTTC
TRBD1	TRBV7-6	TRBJ2-5	few	CASNQIFETGEETQYF	TGTGCCAGCAACCAAATTTTCGAGACAGGGGAAGAGACCCAGTACTTC
TRBD1	TRBV24-1	TRBJ2-5	many	CATSDPDTGAQQETQYF	TGTGCCACCAGTGATCCAGATACAGGGGCCCAGCAAGAGACCCAGTACTTC
TRBD2	TRBV29-1	TRBJ2-5	many	CSVLGTSGRPQETQYF	TGCAGCGTTTTGGGGACTAGCGGGAGGCCCCAGGAGACCCAGTACTTC
TRBD2	TRBV7-9	TRBJ2-5	.	CASSLKTSGAIQETQYF	TGTGCCAGCAGTCTAAAGACTAGCGGGGCTATTCAAGAGACCCAGTACTTC
.	TRBV29-1	TRBJ1-1	few	CSVSMVTEAFF	TGCAGCGTTTCCATGGTCACTGAAGCTTTCTTT
.	TRBV12-3/TRBV12-4	TRBJ2-1	many	CASSSTRTWQFF	TGTGCCAGCAGCTCGACTAGGACATGGCAGTTCTTC
TRBD1	TRBV7-3	TRBJ2-2	.	CASSLIGTGVTGELFF	TGTGCCAGCAGCTTAATAGGGACAGGGGTCACCGGGGAGCTGTTTTTT
.	TRBV25-1	TRBJ1-4	few	CASSPARGGTNEKLFF	TGTGCCAGCAGTCCAGCAAGGGGGGGAACTAATGAAAAACTGTTTTTT
.	TRBV25-1	TRBJ2-3	.	CASSEDETLTPTQYF	TGTGCCAGCAGTGAAGATGAGACCCTCACTCCTACGCAGTATTTT
.	TRBV5-1	TRBJ1-6	.	CASSLSGLSYNSPLHF	TGCGCCAGCAGCTTGTCTGGGCTGTCCTATAATTCACCCCTCCACTTT
.	TRBV4-1	TRBJ2-1	.	CASSQVGGSGEQFF	TGCGCCAGCAGCCAAGTTGGAGGGTCGGGTGAGCAGTTCTTC
.	TRBV5-1	TRBJ2-3	few	CASSLAGQGSDTQYF	TGCGCCAGCAGCTTGGCCGGGCAGGGGTCAGATACGCAGTATTTT
TRBD2	TRBV20-1	TRBJ2-1	few	CSARDPLASGPDNEQFF	TGCAGTGCTAGAGACCCCCTGGCTAGCGGACCCGACAATGAGCAGTTCTTC
TRBD2	TRBV20-1	TRBJ2-3	.	CSAPIAGGPWADTQYF	TGCAGTGCCCCTATAGCGGGAGGGCCGTGGGCAGATACGCAGTATTTT
.	TRBV5-1	TRBJ2-7	many	CASSLGTAPGEQYF	TGCGCCAGCAGCTTGGGAACCGCTCCGGGCGAGCAGTACTTC
.	TRBV6-5	TRBJ2-1	many	CASSYFGGNEQFF	TGTGCCAGCAGTTACTTCGGGGGCAATGAGCAGTTCTTC
TRBD1	TRBV12-3/TRBV12-4	TRBJ1-1	.	CASRDTGAFPEAFF	TGTGCCAGCAGAGACACAGGGGCCTTTCCTGAAGCTTTCTTT
.	TRBV19	TRBJ1-2	.	CASSILRGHGYTF	TGTGCCAGTAGTATCCTCAGGGGCCATGGCTACACCTTC
.	TRBV7-3	TRBJ1-2	few	CASSFDSQNYGYTF	TGTGCCAGCAGCTTCGACAGCCAGAACTATGGCTACACCTTC
TRBD1	TRBV27	TRBJ2-3	.	CASSPRDSRTDTQYF	TGTGCCAGCAGTCCCCGGGACAGTCGCACAGATACGCAGTATTTT
TRBD1	TRBV29-1	TRBJ2-6	few	CSVVTGLSTGANVLTF	TGCAGCGTCGTGACAGGGTTAAGTACTGGGGCCAACGTCCTGACTTTC
.	TRBV20-1	TRBJ2-1	.	CSARDSRRGYNEQFF	TGCAGTGCTAGAGATTCCCGGCGAGGGTACAATGAGCAGTTCTTC
.	TRBV20-1	TRBJ1-3	few	CSVYRDSGNTIYF	TGCAGTGTTTACAGGGATTCTGGAAACACCATATATTTT
.	TRBV5-1	TRBJ2-3	many	CASSWGPLADTQYF	TGCGCCAGCAGCTGGGGACCCCTGGCAGATACGCAGTATTTT
.	TRBV12-3/TRBV12-4	TRBJ2-3	.	CASSLGSVADTQYF	TGTGCCAGCAGTTTGGGATCTGTGGCAGATACGCAGTATTTT
TRBD1	TRBV7-6	TRBJ2-1	.	CASSTTGGGYNEQFF	TGTGCCAGCAGCACTACAGGGGGCGGCTACAATGAGCAGTTCTTC
.	TRBV12-3/TRBV12-4	TRBJ2-1	.	CASSLRPASSYNEQFF	TGTGCCAGCAGTTTAAGGCCAGCGAGCTCCTACAATGAGCAGTTCTTC
TRBD2	TRBV19	TRBJ2-1	few	CASSPSGLVYNEQFF	TGTGCCAGTAGTCCGTCGGGACTAGTCTACAATGAGCAGTTCTTC